This TCR beta chain derives from a study of blood T cell repertoires in COVID-19. Across the whole study: Some COVID-19 samples were acute and others convalescent; all came from the United States, Italy and Spain. T cells, B-cell-depleted T cells, or PBMCs provided the cDNA or gDNA that served as material.

Per the original methods: Amplified reference gene primers provided the basis for estimating nucleated cell counts. Produced via immunoSEQ multiplex PCR; TCRdb's table is partial and in-frame only. V and J calls and clone size are as listed in that table; D and trimming were resolved from the DNA. The repertoire holds about 270,000 clones, with about 82% as singletons. The CDR3 has 15 amino acids. The germline V and J ends were trimmed by 1 base and 4 bases, with 13 bases remaining between them. Germline lookup yields CDR1 SGHTA and CDR2 FQGNSA. Allocation to cohorts depended on clinical history reported by the participants.

This chain joins TRBV7-2 and TRBJ1-2; perhaps TRBD1 as D (5 bases). The TCR comes from a woman in her forties or fifties with acute COVID-19. Sequencing was carried out using PBMCs or T cells enriched from blood (not recorded which). The CDR3 is CASSLGQGISYGYTF. CDR3 DNA: TGTGCCAGCAGCTTAGGCCAGGGTATCAGCTATGGCTACACCTTC.